The clone carrying this TCR beta chain has at least ten counts. Its specificity is not known. This record comes from a study of T cells in Graves' hyperthyroidism and ophthalmopathy. As for the study in general: Peripheral blood was drawn at first diagnosis, prior to all treatment. Study results and limitations: Most clonotypes expanded in the thyroid (above 0.001) were also present in blood.

Deletions cut 1 base from V and 4 bases from J, with 13 bases between. Germline-derived CDR1 and CDR2 are SEHNR and FQNEAQ (reference sequence). This CDR3 comprises 15 residues. Any patient presenting with uncontrolled infection, other autoimmune disease, pregnancy or lactation was left out. Clinical symptoms, serum thyroxine, TRAb, thyroid ultrasound and orbital computed tomography established diagnosis. The investigators amplified TCR beta CDR3 regions from RNA transcripts. The primer set for the first-round RT-PCR of the TCR CDR3 was HTBI. TCRdb re-called the multiplex PCR reads with MiXCR, one entry per CDR3 protein. The data show 500,000 or so distinct CDR3 sequences, roughly 15% seen once.

Input material: blood. The TCR comes from a woman under 30 with Graves' ophthalmopathy. The chain combines TRBV7-9 with TRBJ1-2; no firm D call. The CDR3 loop reads CASSLGNSYFYGYTF. The CDR3, as DNA: TGTGCCAGCAGCTTAGGGAACAGCTACTTCTATGGCTACACCTTC. Full variable domain (rest looked up from reference TRBV7-9 and TRBJ1-2): DTGVSQNPRHKITKRGQNVTFRCDPISEHNRLYWYRQTLGQGPEFLTYFQNEAQLEKSRLLSDRFSAERPKGSFSTLEIQRTEQGDSAMYLCASSLGNSYFYGYTFGSGTRLTVV.